The T cell receptor beta chain under discussion was sequenced for a study of blood T cell repertoires in COVID-19. As for the study in general: The United States, Italy and Spain supplied acute and convalescent COVID-19 samples. PBMCs, B-cell-depleted T cells, or T cells were the source of the cDNA or gDNA that made up the material.

Per the original data handling: Reference gene primer amplification gave estimated nucleated cell counts. Clones were read by immunoSEQ multiplex PCR, and TCRdb kept only the in-frame ones, dropping some. V and J calls and clone size follow that table, whereas D and trimming were derived from the DNA. The table has 150,000 or so clones, 84% seen once. Trimming pared 7 bases from V and 4 bases from J, leaving 17 bases between. The CDR3 is 15 residues long. Germline V gene lookup returns CDR1 LNHDA and CDR2 SQIVND (reference sequence). Either two negative PCRs, clearance, or symptom resolution qualified Cohort 3 donors as recovered.

Specimen: PBMCs or T cells enriched from blood (not recorded which). The origin of this receptor is a man in his forties or fifties who had recovered from COVID-19. V gene TRBV19 combines with J gene TRBJ1-5; D possibly corresponds to TRBD1 (5 bases). The CDR3 nucleotides read TGTGCCAGTACTCACTTAGGTGGGGGGAATCAGCCCCAGCATTTT. Protein: CASTHLGGGNQPQHF. The full variable domain, its missing parts supplied by reference TRBV19 and TRBJ1-5, is DGGITQSPKYLFRKEGQNVTLSCEQNLNHDAMYWYRQDPGQGLRLIYYSQIVNDFQKGDIAEGYSVSREKKESFPLTVTSAQKNPTAFYLCASTHLGGGNQPQHFGDGTRLSIL.